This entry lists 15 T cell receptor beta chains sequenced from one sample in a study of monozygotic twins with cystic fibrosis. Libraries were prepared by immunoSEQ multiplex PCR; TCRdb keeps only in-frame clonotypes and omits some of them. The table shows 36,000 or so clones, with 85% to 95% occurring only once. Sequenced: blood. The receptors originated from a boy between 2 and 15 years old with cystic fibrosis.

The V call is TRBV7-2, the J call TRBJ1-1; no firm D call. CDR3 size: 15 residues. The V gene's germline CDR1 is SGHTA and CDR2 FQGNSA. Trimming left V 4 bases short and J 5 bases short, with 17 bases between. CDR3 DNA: TGTGCCAGCAGCTCATTAATCGCGGGAGGGACTGAAGCTTTCTTT. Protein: CASSSLIAGGTEAFF.

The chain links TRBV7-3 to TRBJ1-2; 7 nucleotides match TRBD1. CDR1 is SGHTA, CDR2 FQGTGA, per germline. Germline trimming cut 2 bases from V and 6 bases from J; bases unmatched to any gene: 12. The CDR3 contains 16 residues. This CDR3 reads CASSLGRQGGLDGYTF. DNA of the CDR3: TGTGCCAGCAGCTTAGGAAGACAGGGAGGGCTAGATGGCTACACCTTC.

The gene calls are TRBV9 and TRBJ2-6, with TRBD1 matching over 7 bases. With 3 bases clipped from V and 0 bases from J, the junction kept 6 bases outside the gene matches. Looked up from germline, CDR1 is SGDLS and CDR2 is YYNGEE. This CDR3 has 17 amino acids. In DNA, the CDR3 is TGTGCCAGCAGCGCGGACAGGATCGCCTCTGGGGCCAACGTCCTGACTTTC. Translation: CASSADRIASGANVLTF.

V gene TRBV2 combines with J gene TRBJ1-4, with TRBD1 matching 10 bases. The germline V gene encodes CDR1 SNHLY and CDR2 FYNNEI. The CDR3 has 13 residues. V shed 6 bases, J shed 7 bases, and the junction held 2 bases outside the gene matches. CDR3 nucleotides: TGTGCCAGCAGGAGGGACAGGGGTGAAAAACTGTTTTTT. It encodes CASRRDRGEKLFF.

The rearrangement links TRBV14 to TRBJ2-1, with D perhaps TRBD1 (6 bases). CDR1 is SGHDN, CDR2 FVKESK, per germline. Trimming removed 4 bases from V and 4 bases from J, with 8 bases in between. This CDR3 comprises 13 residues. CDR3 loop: CASSRTDYNEQFF. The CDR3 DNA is TGTGCCAGCAGCCGGACAGATTACAATGAGCAGTTCTTC.

CDR3 in DNA: TGTGCTAGTGGCCCTTACGGGGCCAGTCTCAGGATGAACACTGAAGCTTTCTTT. It encodes CASGPYGASLRMNTEAFF. V is TRBV12-5 and J is TRBJ1-1, with D possibly being TRBD1 (5 bases). In germline, CDR1 is LGHNT, CDR2 FRNRAP. The length of the CDR3 is 18 residues. V lost 6 bases, J lost 0 bases, and 23 bases lay in between.

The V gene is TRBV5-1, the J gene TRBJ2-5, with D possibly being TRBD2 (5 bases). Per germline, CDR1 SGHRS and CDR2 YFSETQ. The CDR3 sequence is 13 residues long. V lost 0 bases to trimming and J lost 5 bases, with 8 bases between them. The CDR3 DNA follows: TGCGCCAGCAGCTTGGGTGGAGGCGAGACCCAGTACTTC. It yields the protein CASSLGGGETQYF.

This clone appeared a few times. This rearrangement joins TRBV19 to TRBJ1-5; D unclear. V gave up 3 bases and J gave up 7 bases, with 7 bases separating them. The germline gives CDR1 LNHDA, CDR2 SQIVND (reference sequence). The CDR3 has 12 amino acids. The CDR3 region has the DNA TGTGCCAGTAGTATTCTGGGGCAGCCCCAGCATTTT. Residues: CASSILGQPQHF.

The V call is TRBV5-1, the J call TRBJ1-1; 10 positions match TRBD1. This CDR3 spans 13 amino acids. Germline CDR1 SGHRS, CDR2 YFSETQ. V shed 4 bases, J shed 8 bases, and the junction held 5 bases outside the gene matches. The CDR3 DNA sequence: TGCGCCAGCAGCCAAGGACAGGGGGGAGAAGCTTTCTTT. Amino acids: CASSQGQGGEAFF.

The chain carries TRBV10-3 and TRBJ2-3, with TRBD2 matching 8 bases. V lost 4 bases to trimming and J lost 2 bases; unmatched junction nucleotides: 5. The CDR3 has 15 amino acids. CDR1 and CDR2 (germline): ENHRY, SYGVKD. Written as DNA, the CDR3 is TGTGCCATCAGTGCGGGGGGGCCTTTCACAGATACGCAGTATTTT. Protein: CAISAGGPFTDTQYF.

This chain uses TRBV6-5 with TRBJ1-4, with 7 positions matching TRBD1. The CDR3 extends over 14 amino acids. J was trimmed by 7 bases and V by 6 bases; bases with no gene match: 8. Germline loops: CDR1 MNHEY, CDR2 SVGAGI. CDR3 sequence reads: CASSLKGTAEKLFF. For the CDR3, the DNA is TGTGCCAGCAGCCTTAAAGGGACAGCTGAAAAACTGTTTTTT.

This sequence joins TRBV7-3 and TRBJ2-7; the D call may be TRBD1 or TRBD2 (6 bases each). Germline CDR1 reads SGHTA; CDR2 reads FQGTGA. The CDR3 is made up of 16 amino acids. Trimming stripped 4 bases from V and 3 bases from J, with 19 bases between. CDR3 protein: CASSSPTGARYYEQYF. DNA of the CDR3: TGTGCCAGCAGCTCACCTACGGGGGCCCGGTACTACGAGCAGTACTTC.

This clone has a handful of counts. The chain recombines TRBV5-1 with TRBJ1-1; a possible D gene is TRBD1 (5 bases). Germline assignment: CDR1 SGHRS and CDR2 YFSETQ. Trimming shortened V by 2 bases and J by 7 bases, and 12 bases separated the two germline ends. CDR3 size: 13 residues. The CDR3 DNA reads TGCGCCAGCAGCTTCCCCGACAGCAATGAAGCTTTCTTT. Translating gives CASSFPDSNEAFF.

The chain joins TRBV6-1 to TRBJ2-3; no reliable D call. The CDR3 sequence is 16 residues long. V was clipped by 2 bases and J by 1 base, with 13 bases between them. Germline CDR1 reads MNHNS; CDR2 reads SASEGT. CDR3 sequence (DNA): TGTGCCAGCAGTGAATTACCGTTTTTCGGCACAGATACGCAGTATTTT. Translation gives CASSELPFFGTDTQYF.

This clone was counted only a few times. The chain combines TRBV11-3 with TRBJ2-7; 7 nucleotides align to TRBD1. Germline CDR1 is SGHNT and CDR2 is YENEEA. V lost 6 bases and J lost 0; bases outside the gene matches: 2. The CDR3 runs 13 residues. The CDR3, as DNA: TGTGCCAGCAGTGACAGGGCCTCCTACGAGCAGTACTTC. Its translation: CASSDRASYEQYF.